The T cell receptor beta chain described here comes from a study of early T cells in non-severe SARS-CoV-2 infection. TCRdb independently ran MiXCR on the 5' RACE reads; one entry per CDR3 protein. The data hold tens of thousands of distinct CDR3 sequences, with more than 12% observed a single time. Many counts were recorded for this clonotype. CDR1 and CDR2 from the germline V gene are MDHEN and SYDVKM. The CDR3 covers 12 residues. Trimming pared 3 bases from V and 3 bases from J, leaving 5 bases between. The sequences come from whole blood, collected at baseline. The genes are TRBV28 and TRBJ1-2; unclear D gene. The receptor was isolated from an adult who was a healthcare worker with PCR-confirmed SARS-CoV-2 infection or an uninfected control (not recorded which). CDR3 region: CASSFSDYGYTF. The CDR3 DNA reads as TGTGCCAGCAGTTTTTCGGACTATGGCTACACCTTC.